Sequencing of this T cell receptor (beta chain) was carried out in a study of T cells in Graves' hyperthyroidism and ophthalmopathy. Whole-study results and caveats: Blood also held most thyroid clonotypes expanded beyond 0.001. Patients with ophthalmopathy were separated from those with stable hyperthyroidism by a 13 V-J model.

TCR beta CDR3 regions were amplified from RNA transcripts. HTBI primers were employed in a first-round RT-PCR of the TCR CDR3. TCRdb re-derived calls from the multiplex PCR reads in MiXCR, one entry per CDR3 protein. The sample shows approximately 480,000 distinct CDR3 sequences, roughly 20% of them seen only once. Those with hyperthyroidism were 18 to 65 years old, newly diagnosed, and ill for under 2 months. This clonotype occurred a few times. Antigen unknown. CDR3 length: 13 amino acids. CDR1 and CDR2 (germline): PRHDT, FYEKMQ (reference sequence). The junction had 8 bases not matched to a gene; V was cut back by 5 bases and J by 7 bases.

The sample taken for sequencing was blood. This TCR came from a man younger than 30 with Graves' hyperthyroidism. This sequence joins TRBV13 and TRBJ2-7, with 7 bases identical to TRBD1. The CDR3 DNA follows: TGTGCCAGCAGCGGGACAGAGGTTGGGGAGCAGTACTTC. Translation gives CASSGTEVGEQYF.